These T cell receptor beta chains were read from a single sample in a study of beta chain features in type 1 diabetes. Sequencing was performed with immunoSEQ multiplex PCR; in TCRdb, only in-frame clones are kept and a portion is missing. The sample holds under 300,000 clones, around 7.8% seen once. What was sequenced was central memory CD4+ T cells from blood. Receptors were obtained from a woman aged 18-35 years in good health. CDR3s include the opening cysteine and the closing phenylalanine or tryptophan. The order of the fields is D gene, V gene, clone size, J gene, CDR3 protein, CDR3 DNA. A D gene is named only where the DNA matches it firmly. Rows give clone size only sometimes, using once, few, many, or a class for an expanded clone.

d_gene: .; v_gene: TRBV29-1; abundance: many; j_gene: TRBJ2-1; CDR3aa: CSETQGTYNEQFF; CDR3nt: TGCAGCGAGACCCAAGGGACCTACAATGAGCAGTTCTTC
d_gene: TRBD1; v_gene: TRBV7-3; abundance: few; j_gene: TRBJ2-3; CDR3aa: CASSRDRASTDTQYF; CDR3nt: TGTGCCAGCAGCCGGGACAGGGCTAGCACAGATACGCAGTATTTT
d_gene: .; v_gene: TRBV6-6; abundance: few; j_gene: TRBJ2-1; CDR3aa: CASSYSLAFNEQFF; CDR3nt: TGTGCCAGCAGTTACTCCCTAGCGTTTAATGAGCAGTTCTTC
d_gene: .; v_gene: TRBV4-2; abundance: few; j_gene: TRBJ1-1; CDR3aa: CASSQGVRAAEAFF; CDR3nt: TGTGCCAGCAGCCAGGGGGTGAGGGCGGCTGAAGCTTTCTTT
d_gene: TRBD2; v_gene: TRBV11-2; abundance: few; j_gene: TRBJ2-3; CDR3aa: CASSGGLAGGDTQYF; CDR3nt: TGTGCCAGCAGTGGGGGACTAGCGGGAGGAGATACGCAGTATTTT
d_gene: TRBD1; v_gene: TRBV4-2; abundance: few; j_gene: TRBJ2-5; CDR3aa: CASSRDRAETQYF; CDR3nt: TGTGCCAGCAGCCGGGACAGGGCAGAGACCCAGTACTTC
d_gene: TRBD1; v_gene: TRBV6-5; abundance: .; j_gene: TRBJ2-1; CDR3aa: CASSSGQGRRGEQFF; CDR3nt: TGTGCCAGCAGTTCCGGACAGGGCCGGAGGGGTGAGCAGTTCTTC
d_gene: TRBD1; v_gene: TRBV9; abundance: .; j_gene: TRBJ1-1; CDR3aa: CASSSRTGGSTEAFF; CDR3nt: TGTGCCAGCAGCAGCAGGACAGGGGGTAGCACTGAAGCTTTCTTT
d_gene: TRBD1; v_gene: TRBV7-2; abundance: few; j_gene: TRBJ1-5; CDR3aa: CASSRGIQGRGQPQHF; CDR3nt: TGTGCCAGCAGCCGTGGCATACAGGGGAGGGGACAGCCCCAGCATTTT
d_gene: TRBD1; v_gene: TRBV28; abundance: few; j_gene: TRBJ1-6; CDR3aa: CASSPGTGKPIGNSPLHF; CDR3nt: TGTGCCAGCAGCCCCGGGACAGGGAAGCCGATTGGGAATTCACCCCTCCACTTT
d_gene: .; v_gene: TRBV5-6; abundance: few; j_gene: TRBJ2-3; CDR3aa: CASSFYGPNTQYF; CDR3nt: TGTGCCAGCAGCTTCTATGGTCCGAATACGCAGTATTTT
d_gene: .; v_gene: TRBV6-6; abundance: many; j_gene: TRBJ1-5; CDR3aa: CASSGGHSNQPQHF; CDR3nt: TGTGCCAGCAGCGGGGGACATAGCAATCAGCCCCAGCATTTT
d_gene: .; v_gene: TRBV18; abundance: few; j_gene: TRBJ2-7; CDR3aa: CASSPRKGIESYEQYF; CDR3nt: TGTGCCAGCTCACCACGAAAAGGAATCGAGTCCTACGAGCAGTACTTC
d_gene: .; v_gene: TRBV28; abundance: .; j_gene: TRBJ1-5; CDR3aa: CASSLGLNNQPQHF; CDR3nt: TGTGCCAGCAGTTTAGGGTTAAACAATCAGCCCCAGCATTTT
d_gene: .; v_gene: TRBV7-6; abundance: few; j_gene: TRBJ2-7; CDR3aa: CASSLNQRSGEQYF; CDR3nt: TGTGCCAGCAGCTTAAACCAGCGCTCTGGGGAGCAGTACTTC
d_gene: .; v_gene: TRBV19; abundance: few; j_gene: TRBJ2-4; CDR3aa: CASSIGGGDIQYF; CDR3nt: TGTGCCAGTAGTATCGGGGGTGGGGACATTCAGTACTTC
d_gene: TRBD1; v_gene: TRBV5-1; abundance: .; j_gene: TRBJ2-2; CDR3aa: CASSLQGSGELFF; CDR3nt: TGCGCCAGCAGCCTACAGGGGTCTGGGGAGCTGTTTTTT
d_gene: .; v_gene: TRBV7-9; abundance: .; j_gene: TRBJ1-2; CDR3aa: CASSQTGGSGYGYTF; CDR3nt: TGTGCCAGCAGCCAGACGGGGGGCTCGGGTTATGGCTACACCTTC
d_gene: .; v_gene: TRBV19; abundance: many; j_gene: TRBJ2-5; CDR3aa: CASSAREGQQETQYF; CDR3nt: TGTGCCAGTAGTGCCCGAGAAGGGCAGCAAGAGACCCAGTACTTC
d_gene: .; v_gene: TRBV7-7; abundance: few; j_gene: TRBJ2-1; CDR3aa: CASSRSGRGADEQFF; CDR3nt: TGTGCTAGCAGCCGATCGGGACGGGGGGCCGATGAGCAGTTCTTC
d_gene: TRBD1; v_gene: TRBV7-2; abundance: .; j_gene: TRBJ2-1; CDR3aa: CASSAQGYEQFF; CDR3nt: TGTGCCAGCAGCGCACAGGGGTATGAGCAGTTCTTC
d_gene: .; v_gene: TRBV7-3; abundance: many; j_gene: TRBJ2-5; CDR3aa: CASSPSQSETQYF; CDR3nt: TGTGCCAGCAGCCCCAGCCAGTCAGAGACCCAGTACTTC
d_gene: .; v_gene: TRBV7-2; abundance: .; j_gene: TRBJ2-3; CDR3aa: CASSLDTSTDTQYF; CDR3nt: TGTGCCAGCAGCTTGGACACTAGCACAGATACGCAGTATTTT
d_gene: .; v_gene: TRBV29-1; abundance: .; j_gene: TRBJ1-6; CDR3aa: CSVRGDEDSPLHF; CDR3nt: TGCAGCGTTCGGGGGGATGAAGATTCACCCCTCCACTTT
d_gene: .; v_gene: TRBV11-2; abundance: .; j_gene: TRBJ1-6; CDR3aa: CASSLAGFRSPLHF; CDR3nt: TGTGCCAGCAGCTTAGCAGGGTTCCGATCACCCCTCCACTTT
d_gene: TRBD1; v_gene: TRBV7-9; abundance: few; j_gene: TRBJ1-2; CDR3aa: CASSPGQGRFGGYTF; CDR3nt: TGTGCCAGCAGCCCTGGACAGGGACGCTTTGGAGGCTACACCTTC
d_gene: .; v_gene: TRBV7-2; abundance: .; j_gene: TRBJ2-7; CDR3aa: CASRGIGEQYF; CDR3nt: TGTGCCAGCAGGGGTATAGGGGAGCAGTACTTC
d_gene: .; v_gene: TRBV7-3; abundance: few; j_gene: TRBJ2-2; CDR3aa: CASSRGGELFF; CDR3nt: TGTGCCAGCAGCCGTGGCGGGGAGCTGTTTTTT
d_gene: TRBD1; v_gene: TRBV7-7; abundance: few; j_gene: TRBJ2-2; CDR3aa: CASSAGTGLAGELFF; CDR3nt: TGTGCCAGCAGCGCCGGGACAGGGTTGGCCGGGGAGCTGTTTTTT
d_gene: .; v_gene: TRBV28; abundance: .; j_gene: TRBJ1-5; CDR3aa: CASSLSQGSGNQPQHF; CDR3nt: TGTGCCAGCAGTTTATCGCAGGGGTCGGGCAATCAGCCCCAGCATTTT
d_gene: TRBD1; v_gene: TRBV15; abundance: few; j_gene: TRBJ2-3; CDR3aa: CATSRLPRQGGMSDTQYF; CDR3nt: TGTGCCACCAGCAGACTACCCCGACAGGGCGGAATGTCAGATACGCAGTATTTT
d_gene: .; v_gene: TRBV18; abundance: .; j_gene: TRBJ2-5; CDR3aa: CASSPKGDGETQYF; CDR3nt: TGTGCCAGCTCACCAAAGGGGGACGGAGAGACCCAGTACTTC
d_gene: .; v_gene: TRBV2; abundance: .; j_gene: TRBJ2-1; CDR3aa: CASSITQTHEQFF; CDR3nt: TGTGCCAGCAGTATTACCCAAACCCATGAGCAGTTCTTC
d_gene: TRBD2; v_gene: TRBV29-1; abundance: .; j_gene: TRBJ2-5; CDR3aa: CSVEGTSGRQETQYF; CDR3nt: TGCAGCGTTGAAGGGACTAGCGGGAGGCAAGAGACCCAGTACTTC
d_gene: .; v_gene: TRBV28; abundance: many; j_gene: TRBJ2-1; CDR3aa: CASTLAAINYNEQFF; CDR3nt: TGTGCCAGCACTCTTGCGGCGATTAACTACAATGAGCAGTTCTTC
d_gene: TRBD2; v_gene: TRBV7-9; abundance: many; j_gene: TRBJ2-7; CDR3aa: CASSLGSWTSGRNEQYF; CDR3nt: TGTGCCAGCAGCTTAGGCTCCTGGACTAGCGGGAGAAACGAGCAGTACTTC
d_gene: .; v_gene: TRBV9; abundance: many; j_gene: TRBJ1-1; CDR3aa: CASSVDHVVNTEAFF; CDR3nt: TGTGCCAGCAGCGTAGATCACGTCGTGAACACTGAAGCTTTCTTT
d_gene: .; v_gene: TRBV25-1; abundance: few; j_gene: TRBJ1-2; CDR3aa: CASRQKSGVGGYTF; CDR3nt: TGTGCCAGCAGACAGAAATCGGGGGTCGGGGGCTACACCTTC
d_gene: .; v_gene: TRBV5-4; abundance: .; j_gene: TRBJ2-7; CDR3aa: CASSSAMSSWDEQYF; CDR3nt: TGTGCCAGCAGCTCGGCCATGTCCTCTTGGGACGAGCAGTACTTC
d_gene: TRBD1; v_gene: TRBV25-1; abundance: few; j_gene: TRBJ1-1; CDR3aa: CASSGSRDRTEAFF; CDR3nt: TGTGCCAGCAGTGGGTCCCGGGACAGGACTGAAGCTTTCTTT
d_gene: TRBD2; v_gene: TRBV15; abundance: many; j_gene: TRBJ2-1; CDR3aa: CATSRLTSGGAGEQFF; CDR3nt: TGTGCCACCAGCAGACTGACTAGCGGGGGGGCCGGAGAGCAGTTCTTC
d_gene: .; v_gene: TRBV18; abundance: .; j_gene: TRBJ2-4; CDR3aa: CASSPQGLAKNIQYF; CDR3nt: TGTGCCAGCTCACCGCAGGGGTTAGCCAAAAACATTCAGTACTTC